This T cell receptor beta chain was retrieved from a study of blood T cell repertoires in COVID-19. Study-level information: Some COVID-19 samples were acute and others convalescent; all came from the United States, Italy and Spain.

CDR3 length: 16 amino acids. J lost 7 bases, V lost 3 bases, and 11 bases had no gene match. Germline CDR1 and CDR2: SGHNT and YYREEE (reference sequence). Seattle's enrolled individuals joined amid active infection and were then monitored longitudinally. Data came from immunoSEQ multiplex PCR; TCRdb stores just in-frame clones and leaves some out. The table records 100,000 to 150,000 clones, approximately 85% of them present only once. The clonotype originates from a young man with COVID-19, enrolled during active disease. Sample: peripheral blood. J is TRBJ2-1 and V is TRBV5-4; TRBD2 agrees at 9 bases. As DNA, the CDR3 is TGTGCCAGCAGCTCCCCGCCTGGCGGGGGGGCAAATGAGCAGTTCTTC. Translating gives CASSSPPGGGANEQFF.